A single sample gave rise to the 31 T cell receptor beta chains below, sequenced in a study of blood T cell repertoires in COVID-19. The protocol was immunoSEQ multiplex PCR, while the TCRdb copy is restricted to in-frame clones and leaves out a portion. In the table there are about 300,000 clones, under 90% of which are singletons. The sequencing sample was made of PBMCs or T cells enriched from blood (not recorded which). These receptors were obtained from a woman aged 45-59 years who had been exposed to COVID-19.

The rearrangement links TRBV19 to TRBJ1-5, with 7 bases lining up with TRBD1. CDR3 length: 15 amino acids. Germline V lookup: CDR1 LNHDA, CDR2 SQIVND (reference sequence). After removal of 5 bases from V and 1 base from J, the junction contained 5 bases not matched to a gene. The CDR3 DNA reads TGTGCCAGTAGTCCCCGGGACAGAAGCAATCAGCCCCAGCATTTT. Its protein is CASSPRDRSNQPQHF. The entire variable domain, with the rest obtained from reference TRBV19 and TRBJ1-5, is as follows: DGGITQSPKYLFRKEGQNVTLSCEQNLNHDAMYWYRQDPGQGLRLIYYSQIVNDFQKGDIAEGYSVSREKKESFPLTVTSAQKNPTAFYLCASSPRDRSNQPQHFGDGTRLSIL.

DNA for the CDR3: TGCGCCAGCAGCCTAGCGGGGTCGAGATACAATGAGCAGTTCTTC. This translates into CASSLAGSRYNEQFF. V gene TRBV5-1 combines with J gene TRBJ2-1; TRBD2 matches at 9 bases. V dropped 4 bases and J dropped 4; count of bases not matched to a gene: 6. CDR1 is SGHRS, CDR2 YFSETQ, per germline. This CDR3 region has 15 residues.

The chain carries TRBV6-5 and TRBJ1-1, with unresolved D. The V gene's germline CDR1 is MNHEY and CDR2 SVGAGI. The CDR3 is 13 amino acids. V was trimmed by 8 bases and J by 0 bases, leaving 10 bases between them. The CDR3 loop is CASLYSMNTEAFF. In DNA form, the CDR3 reads TGTGCCAGCCTATATTCCATGAACACTGAAGCTTTCTTT.

The chain links TRBV30 to TRBJ1-6; possibly TRBD1 for D (6 bases). The CDR3 has 13 residues. Germline V gives CDR1 GTSNPN, CDR2 SVGIG (reference sequence). Trimming stripped 8 bases from V and 9 bases from J, with 17 bases between. CDR3 sequence: CAQKDRLFSPLHF. CDR3 in DNA: TGTGCCCAAAAGGACAGATTGTTTTCACCCCTCCACTTT.

This clone was found once. The rearrangement uses TRBV19 and TRBJ1-6; a weak D match, TRBD1 (6 bases). This CDR3 region has 16 residues. CDR1 is LNHDA, CDR2 SQIVND, per germline (reference sequence). Trimming cost V 5 bases and J 0 bases, with 11 bases left between them. CDR3 protein: CASSPTGSSYNSPLHF. The CDR3, as DNA: TGTGCCAGTAGTCCAACAGGGAGCTCCTATAATTCACCCCTCCACTTT.

The V gene is TRBV3-1 (or the pseudogene TRBV3-2), the J gene TRBJ2-7; 7 bases are a match to TRBD1. The V gene end was trimmed by 4 bases and the J gene end by 7 bases; junction bases not matched to a gene: 1. The CDR3 loop spans 11 amino acids. CDR1 and CDR2 (germline): LGHDT, YNNKEL (reference sequence). CDR3 DNA: TGTGCCAGCAGCCCAGGGGGAGAGCAGTACTTC. Its translation is CASSPGGEQYF.

In its sample, this clone was seen a few times. This sequence joins TRBV3-1 (or the pseudogene TRBV3-2) and TRBJ2-2, with TRBD2 matching 7 bases. Unmatched junction bases numbered 8, after V lost 4 bases and J lost 6 bases. Germline CDR1 is LGHDT and CDR2 is YNNKEL (reference sequence). The CDR3 loop spans 15 amino acids. CDR3 region: CASSPEAGVAGELFF. The CDR3 region has the DNA TGTGCCAGCAGCCCTGAGGCGGGGGTCGCCGGGGAGCTGTTTTTT.

This sequence joins TRBV30 and TRBJ1-6; D is undetermined. The CDR3 is made up of 12 amino acids. V dropped 0 bases and J dropped 18 bases, with 15 bases sitting between them. The germline V gene has CDR1 GTSNPN and CDR2 SVGIG (reference sequence). CDR3 sequence reads: CAWSVRRTHSHF. Here the CDR3 DNA reads TGTGCCTGGAGTGTACGGAGGACTCACTCCCACTTT.

The genes are TRBV2 and TRBJ1-4; D might be TRBD1 (5 bases). Germline loops: CDR1 SNHLY, CDR2 FYNNEI. V lost 6 bases and J lost 8, with 10 bases in between. The CDR3 is 12 amino acids. The DNA of the CDR3 is TGTGCCAGCAGGCGGGACGACGAAAAACTGTTTTTT. It yields the protein CASRRDDEKLFF.

The CDR3 protein is CASIGGGSNSPLHF. DNA for the CDR3: TGTGCCAGCATCGGCGGCGGCTCGAATTCACCCCTCCACTTT. This chain connects TRBV28 to TRBJ1-6, with D uncertain. The CDR3 has 14 residues. Trimming pared 7 bases from V and 7 bases from J, leaving 14 bases between. From germline, CDR1 is MDHEN and CDR2 SYDVKM.

The chain is built from TRBV19 and TRBJ1-2; weak D call: TRBD1 (5 bases). Between the trimmed V and J ends, which lost 2 bases and 4 bases, there was a span of 11 bases. CDR3 length equals 14 residues. Germline V lookup: CDR1 LNHDA, CDR2 SQIVND (reference sequence). The CDR3 sequence is CASSISETAYGYTF. The CDR3 DNA is TGTGCCAGTAGTATAAGCGAGACAGCCTATGGCTACACCTTC.

The V call is TRBV2, the J call TRBJ2-1; D perhaps matches TRBD1 (6 bases). Germline assignment: CDR1 SNHLY and CDR2 FYNNEI. This CDR3 is built from 16 residues. V was pared by 1 base and J by 5 bases, with 15 bases between. The CDR3 reads CASSEVWNRDDNEQFF. CDR3 DNA: TGTGCCAGCAGTGAAGTTTGGAACAGGGATGACAATGAGCAGTTCTTC. The full variable domain, rest sourced from reference TRBV2 and TRBJ2-1, is EPEVTQTPSHQVTQMGQEVILRCVPISNHLYFYWYRQILGQKVEFLVSFYNNEISEKSEIFDDQFSVERPDGSNFTLKIRSTKLEDSAMYFCASSEVWNRDDNEQFFGPGTRLTVL.

This sequence joins TRBV6-5 and TRBJ2-3; tentative D call: TRBD1 (6 bases). CDR1 and CDR2 from the germline V gene are MNHEY and SVGAGI. V lost 10 bases to trimming and J lost 2 bases, with 13 bases between them. This CDR3 has 13 amino acids. For the CDR3, the DNA is TGTGCCACAGATGGGGGCATCACAGATACGCAGTATTTT. This sequence encodes CATDGGITDTQYF.

The chain has TRBV27 and TRBJ1-2; 9 nucleotides agree with TRBD1. Germline loops: CDR1 MNHEY, CDR2 SMNVEV (reference sequence). J lost 5 bases, V lost 0 bases, and 7 bases had no gene match. This CDR3 region has 16 residues. CDR3 DNA: TGTGCCAGCAGTTTATCTATGGGACAGGGAGTTTATGGCTACACCTTC. This gives the protein CASSLSMGQGVYGYTF.

The chain employs TRBV28 and TRBJ2-1; tentative D call: TRBD2 (6 bases). The CDR3 runs to 13 residues. V dropped 6 bases and J dropped 10 bases, with 16 bases sitting between them. The germline V gene has CDR1 MDHEN and CDR2 SYDVKM. This chain's CDR3 is CASSRGLGVEQFF. The CDR3 nucleotides read TGTGCCAGCAGCCGGGGACTCGGGGTGGAGCAGTTCTTC.

V and J are TRBV5-6 and TRBJ2-1, with TRBD1 matching over 7 bases. This CDR3 is 12 amino acids long. Losses at the gene ends were 4 bases for V and 9 bases for J; bases not matched to a gene: 4. Per germline, CDR1 SGHDT and CDR2 YYEEEE. CDR3: CASSPQGREQFF. CDR3 DNA sequence: TGTGCCAGCAGCCCACAGGGGCGTGAGCAGTTCTTC.

The rearrangement links TRBV7-8 to TRBJ2-3; 8 nucleotides line up with TRBD2. This CDR3 comprises 16 residues. Germline V gives CDR1 SGHVS, CDR2 FQNEAQ. V lost 2 bases, J lost 2 bases, and 6 bases stayed unmatched. DNA for the CDR3: TGTGCCAGCAGCTTATCGGCGGGGGGCTCCACAGATACGCAGTATTTT. Amino acid sequence: CASSLSAGGSTDTQYF.

The gene calls are TRBV28 and TRBJ1-5; the D is unclear. Between the trimmed V and J ends, which lost 6 bases and 6 bases, there was a span of 12 bases. In germline, CDR1 is MDHEN, CDR2 SYDVKM. The CDR3 sequence is 13 residues long. For the CDR3, the DNA is TGTGCCAGCAGGCCTCTACCGGGTCAGCCCCAGCATTTT. Its protein is CASRPLPGQPQHF.

The J gene is TRBJ1-3, the V gene TRBV7-2; no clear D gene. The germline V gene encodes CDR1 SGHTA and CDR2 FQGNSA. The CDR3 is 15 residues long. Trimming left V 3 bases short and J 0 bases short, with 9 bases between. The CDR3 region has the DNA TGTGCCAGCAGCTTTAGCAAGAACTCTGGAAACACCATATATTTT. Its translation: CASSFSKNSGNTIYF.

The V and J genes are TRBV28 and TRBJ1-2, with D unresolved. CDR3 length: 15 residues. Trimming left V 11 bases short and J 0 bases short, with 19 bases between. CDR1 MDHEN and CDR2 SYDVKM come from the germline V gene. CDR3 coding DNA: TGTGCCGGTAGCCTCTCGGGAACCCCTAACTATGGCTACACCTTC. Protein sequence: CAGSLSGTPNYGYTF.

The rearrangement joins TRBV18 to TRBJ2-2; TRBD2 might be the D (5 bases). The CDR3 has 12 amino acids. The V end was cut by 4 bases, the J end by 7 bases, with 7 bases between. CDR1 KGHSH and CDR2 LQKENI come from the germline V gene. In DNA form, the CDR3 reads TGTGCCAGCTCACGCCGGGACGGGGAGCTGTTTTTT. Encoded protein: CASSRRDGELFF.

This chain links TRBV24-1 with TRBJ1-1, with 11 bases fitting TRBD1. Germline V CDR1 and CDR2: KGHDR, SFDVKD. After removal of 7 bases from V and 3 bases from J, the junction contained 0 bases not matched to a gene. CDR3 length equals 13 residues. CDR3 in DNA: TGTGCCACCAGGGGACAGGGGGACACTGAAGCTTTCTTT. Its translation is CATRGQGDTEAFF.

The CDR3 reads CASSDLIGYGYTF. For the CDR3, the DNA is TGTGCCAGCAGTGATTTGATCGGCTATGGCTACACCTTC. This chain joins TRBV2 and TRBJ1-2; D unclear. CDR3 length: 13 residues. The V end lost 3 bases, the J end lost 4 bases, and 9 bases lay between the germline ends. Germline V gene sequence: CDR1 SNHLY, CDR2 FYNNEI.

This clone was seen repeatedly, ten times or more. The rearrangement uses TRBV5-1 and TRBJ2-7, with a tentative D call TRBD1 (6 bases). Germline V lookup: CDR1 SGHRS, CDR2 YFSETQ. CDR3 size: 15 residues. Trimming cost V 2 bases and J 4 bases, with 16 bases left between them. The CDR3, as DNA: TGCGCCAGCAGCTTTGGCCTGGACAGCCTTTACGAGCAGTACTTC. Amino acid sequence: CASSFGLDSLYEQYF.

The rearrangement links TRBV5-1 to TRBJ2-3; tentatively, D is TRBD1 (6 bases). V was trimmed by 1 base and J by 2 bases, leaving 14 bases between them. Germline values: CDR1 SGHRS, CDR2 YFSETQ. The CDR3 covers 16 residues. The CDR3 nucleotides are TGCGCCAGCAGCTTGTCGGGCAGGGGCGACACAGATACGCAGTATTTT. Its protein is CASSLSGRGDTDTQYF.

The chain uses TRBV10-3 and TRBJ2-7, with 7 nucleotides matching TRBD1. Germline CDR1 and CDR2: ENHRY and SYGVKD. V shed 2 bases, J shed 3 bases, and the junction held 4 bases outside the gene matches. The CDR3 length is 14 residues. CDR3 protein: CAISETGALYEQYF. CDR3 coding DNA: TGTGCCATCAGTGAGACAGGGGCCCTCTACGAGCAGTACTTC.

The chain links TRBV7-9 to TRBJ2-5, with 9 bases lining up with TRBD2. The V segment lost 1 base and the J segment 3 bases; nucleotides outside the gene matches: 9. CDR1 is SEHNR and CDR2 is FQNEAQ in the germline V gene (reference sequence). The length of the CDR3 is 17 residues. The CDR3: CASSLVIGGGAKETQYF. CDR3 coding DNA: TGTGCCAGCAGCTTAGTGATAGGCGGGGGGGCCAAAGAGACCCAGTACTTC.

The J gene is TRBJ1-3, the V gene TRBV4-1; TRBD1 might be the D (6 bases). The CDR3 has 15 amino acids. CDR1 and CDR2 from the germline V gene are MGHRA and YSYEKL. V lost 3 bases and J 4 bases, leaving 13 bases between the germline ends. As DNA, the CDR3 is TGCGCCAGCAGCCACGACCAGACAGGAGGAAACACCATATATTTT. As protein: CASSHDQTGGNTIYF.

The V and J genes are TRBV5-4 and TRBJ1-6, with D perhaps matching TRBD1 (6 bases). The V end lost 3 bases, the J end lost 5 bases, and 9 bases lay between the germline ends. This CDR3 is built from 14 residues. Germline V gene data show CDR1 as SGHNT and CDR2 as YYREEE (reference sequence). CDR3 in DNA: TGTGCCAGCAGCTCGACAGGAGATAATTCACCCCTCCACTTT. This encodes CASSSTGDNSPLHF.

Regarding this clone: Other DNA sequences within the sample encode an identical CDR3. This chain joins TRBV18 and TRBJ1-1, with D possibly matching TRBD1 (6 bases). V was trimmed by 5 bases and J by 1 base, leaving 11 bases between them. The CDR3 sequence is 14 residues long. CDR1 is KGHSH and CDR2 is LQKENI in the germline V gene. The CDR3 sequence is CASSIQGANTEAFF. CDR3 nucleotide sequence: TGTGCCAGCTCAATACAGGGTGCGAACACTGAAGCTTTCTTT.

About this clone itself: One end of the junction fails to match germline, which may point to a read error. The J gene is TRBJ1-3, the V gene TRBV5-1, with D possibly being TRBD1 (5 bases). The CDR3 is made up of 15 amino acids. Germline CDR1 and CDR2: SGHRS and YFSETQ. The CDR3 loop is CASRFTTDSGNTIYF. In nucleotides, the CDR3 is TGCGCCAGCCGCTTTACGACAGACTCTGGAAACACCATATATTTT.